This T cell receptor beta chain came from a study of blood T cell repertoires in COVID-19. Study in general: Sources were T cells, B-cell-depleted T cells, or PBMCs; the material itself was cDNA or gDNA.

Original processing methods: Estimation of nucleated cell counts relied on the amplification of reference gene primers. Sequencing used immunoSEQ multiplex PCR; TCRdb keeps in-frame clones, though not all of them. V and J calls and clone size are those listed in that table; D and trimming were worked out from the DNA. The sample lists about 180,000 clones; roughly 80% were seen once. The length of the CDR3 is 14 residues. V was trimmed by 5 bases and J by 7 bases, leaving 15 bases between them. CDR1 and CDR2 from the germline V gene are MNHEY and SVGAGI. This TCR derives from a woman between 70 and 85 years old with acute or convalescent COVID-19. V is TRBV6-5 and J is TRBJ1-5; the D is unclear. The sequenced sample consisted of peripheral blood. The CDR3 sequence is CASSRGPLGQPQHF. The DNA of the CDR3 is TGTGCCAGCAGTCGAGGGCCACTAGGGCAGCCCCAGCATTTT.